What follows is one TCR beta chain and its context. The entry originates in a study of cytomegalovirus exposure and HLA in healthy donors. Produced via immunoSEQ multiplex PCR; TCRdb's table is partial and in-frame only. This table holds 100,000 to 150,000 clones, over 85% found once. The CDR3 covers 13 residues. V was pared by 7 bases and J by 0 bases, with 4 bases of the junction left unmatched. The germline V gene encodes CDR1 SQVTM and CDR2 ANQGSEA. This sequence was found in a woman aged 18-35 years in good health and CMV-seronegative. V is TRBV29-1 and J is TRBJ1-1; 8 bases match TRBD1. Source material: PBMCs. CDR3 nucleotides: TGCAGCGCTCGGGACAGGATGAACACTGAAGCTTTCTTT. Translating gives CSARDRMNTEAFF.